The 16 T cell receptor beta chains below come from one sample, sequenced in a study of a mutant IDH1 vaccine in newly diagnosed glioma. Sequenced by immunoSEQ multiplex PCR; TCRdb stores in-frame clones only, minus some. The sample holds approximately 32,000 clones; roughly 56% are singletons and the top ten take approximately 9.9%. As for time point: week 5, during vaccination. All doses held 300 ug of mutant IDH1 20-mer peptide, with topical imiquimod. Their cognate antigens are unknown. The specimen comprised PBMCs, sampled from a glioma patient whose treatment included an IDH1 peptide vaccine. The origin of the receptors is a woman aged 18-29 years with glioma.

The chain recombines TRBV27 with TRBJ1-5, with TRBD1 identical over 7 bases. V was clipped by 6 bases and J by 0 bases; unmatched bases: 5. Germline loops: CDR1 MNHEY, CDR2 SMNVEV (reference sequence). There are 15 residues in the CDR3. In nucleotides, the CDR3 is TGTGCCAGCAGGTTTGGGACAGATAGCAATCAGCCCCAGCATTTT. It specifies CASRFGTDSNQPQHF.

V gene TRBV2 combines with J gene TRBJ1-5; possibly TRBD1 for D (5 bases). CDR3 length equals 13 residues. Germline assignment: CDR1 SNHLY and CDR2 FYNNEI. V lost 6 bases and J 2 bases, leaving 8 bases between the germline ends. In DNA, the CDR3 is TGTGCCAGCAGGAGGGACGGCAATCAGCCCCAGCATTTT. Encoded protein: CASRRDGNQPQHF.

This clone was observed a few times. The rearrangement links TRBV7-9 to TRBJ2-3, with 8 bases fitting TRBD2. The CDR3 has 15 residues. From germline, CDR1 is SEHNR and CDR2 FQNEAQ (reference sequence). J lost 6 bases, V lost 0 bases, and 5 bases had no gene match. This CDR3 reads CASSLASGMYDTQYF. The CDR3 DNA follows: TGTGCCAGCAGCTTAGCTAGCGGGATGTATGATACGCAGTATTTT.

The chain recombines TRBV19 with TRBJ2-7, with no clear D. This CDR3 is built from 15 residues. CDR1 is LNHDA, CDR2 SQIVND, per germline (reference sequence). V dropped 5 bases and J dropped 7 bases, with 21 bases sitting between them. CDR3 region: CASSFRMDRTWEQYF. CDR3 DNA sequence: TGTGCCAGTAGTTTCAGGATGGACCGCACCTGGGAGCAGTACTTC. Filled out from reference TRBV19 and TRBJ2-7, the complete variable domain reads DGGITQSPKYLFRKEGQNVTLSCEQNLNHDAMYWYRQDPGQGLRLIYYSQIVNDFQKGDIAEGYSVSREKKESFPLTVTSAQKNPTAFYLCASSFRMDRTWEQYFGPGTRLTVT.

V is TRBV6-5 and J is TRBJ2-3; the match to TRBD2 covers 7 bases. Looked up from germline, CDR1 is MNHEY and CDR2 is SVGAGI. This CDR3 is 14 amino acids long. V lost 5 bases and J lost 2; bases outside the gene matches: 4. DNA of the CDR3: TGTGCCAGCAGTCCAAGCGGGGCCACAGATACGCAGTATTTT. Protein sequence: CASSPSGATDTQYF.

The CDR3 reads CASSGQGAGNEQFF. CDR3 nucleotide sequence: TGTGCCAGTAGTGGGCAGGGGGCGGGTAATGAGCAGTTCTTC. The rearrangement links TRBV19 to TRBJ2-1; 8 bases agree with TRBD1. This CDR3 contains 14 residues. Trimming cost V 5 bases and J 7 bases; bases outside gene matches: 7. Germline values: CDR1 LNHDA, CDR2 SQIVND (reference sequence).

The chain combines TRBV7-6 with TRBJ2-3, with D possibly TRBD2 on 6 matching bases. The CDR3 has 14 amino acids. CDR1 SGHVS and CDR2 FNYEAQ come from the germline V gene. The ends were cut back, 5 bases at V and 1 base at J, with 10 bases in the middle. CDR3 protein: CASSLGSGTDTQYF. DNA for the CDR3: TGTGCCAGCAGCCTCGGGAGCGGCACAGATACGCAGTATTTT. Using reference TRBV7-6 and TRBJ2-3 for the parts outside the CDR3, the full variable domain is GAGVSQSPRYKVTKRGQDVALRCDPISGHVSLYWYRQALGQGPEFLTYFNYEAQQDKSGLPNDRFSAERPEGSISTLTIQRTEQRDSAMYRCASSLGSGTDTQYFGPGTRLTVL.

This clone has more than one count but fewer than ten. J is TRBJ1-2 and V is TRBV19, with D unclear. This CDR3 has 11 amino acids. Germline CDR1 is LNHDA and CDR2 is SQIVND (reference sequence). Between the trimmed V and J ends, which lost 2 bases and 8 bases, there was a span of 6 bases. The CDR3 spells CASSIPGGYTF. The CDR3 region has the DNA TGTGCCAGTAGTATACCGGGGGGCTACACCTTC.

This chain uses TRBV4-1 with TRBJ1-3; 7 nucleotides match TRBD1. Trimming removed 0 bases from V and 2 bases from J; junction bases left unmatched: 1. CDR1 is MGHRA, CDR2 YSYEKL, per germline. This CDR3 region has 15 residues. This CDR3 reads CASSQETGAGNTIYF. CDR3 nucleotides: TGCGCCAGCAGCCAAGAAACAGGGGCTGGAAACACCATATATTTT.

The CDR3 is CATEKGEADTQYF. The CDR3 DNA is TGTGCCACCGAAAAGGGGGAGGCAGATACGCAGTATTTT. V usage is TRBV6-1 and J usage is TRBJ2-3; D possibly matches TRBD1 or TRBD2 (6 bases each). The V gene's germline CDR1 is MNHNS and CDR2 SASEGT. V was shortened by 10 bases and J by 4 bases, with 15 bases between the two germline ends. This CDR3 has 13 residues.

J is TRBJ2-5 and V is TRBV28; D perhaps matches TRBD2 (6 bases). Germline V gene sequence: CDR1 MDHEN, CDR2 SYDVKM. The CDR3 totals 15 residues. V was trimmed by 2 bases and J by 9 bases, leaving 19 bases between them. CDR3 sequence (DNA): TGTGCCAGCAGTTTAGGGGGGTATACCCCATGGGCCCAGTACTTC. Translating it yields CASSLGGYTPWAQYF.

This chain links TRBV5-1 with TRBJ2-1, with D perhaps TRBD2 (6 bases). The CDR3 covers 15 residues. Germline V gene data show CDR1 as SGHRS and CDR2 as YFSETQ. V lost 4 bases, J lost 0 bases, and 11 bases lay in between. The CDR3: CASSVTRSSYNEQFF. Here the CDR3 DNA reads TGCGCCAGCAGCGTGACTAGGAGCTCCTACAATGAGCAGTTCTTC.

This clone showed up just a few times. The rearrangement uses TRBV18 and TRBJ1-1, with 7 bases identical to TRBD1. The germline V gene encodes CDR1 KGHSH and CDR2 LQKENI. The CDR3 totals 12 residues. Trimming at V came to 3 bases and at J to 10 bases, leaving 5 bases not matched to a gene. CDR3 coding DNA: TGTGCCAGCTCACCCGACAGGGTCGCAGCTTTCTTT. Its translation is CASSPDRVAAFF.

This clone was seen a few times. This CDR3 is CASSPDASYNEQFF. For the CDR3, the DNA is TGTGCCAGCAGCCCCGATGCGTCCTACAATGAGCAGTTCTTC. The chain carries TRBV4-2 and TRBJ2-1; D gene uncertain. From germline, CDR1 is LGHNA and CDR2 YNFKEQ. The V gene lost 4 bases and the J gene lost 1 base, with 8 bases spanning the gap. The CDR3 is 14 amino acids.

CDR3 nucleotides: TGTGCCAGCAGCCCAACCCGACAGGGGGCAGATACGCAGTATTTT. It specifies CASSPTRQGADTQYF. This rearrangement joins TRBV7-8 to TRBJ2-3, with TRBD1 identical over 9 bases. Trimming took 5 bases from V and 4 from J; bases not matched to a gene: 7. The CDR3 has 15 amino acids. Germline V CDR1 and CDR2: SGHVS, FQNEAQ.

Here the CDR3 DNA reads TGTGCCAGCAGCAAAACGACTAGCGGGAGGGATACGCAGTATTTT. It encodes CASSKTTSGRDTQYF. The chain combines TRBV5-6 with TRBJ2-3, with 13 bases identical to TRBD2. The CDR3 is 15 amino acids. Trimming removed 4 bases from V and 6 bases from J; junction bases left unmatched: 5. Germline-derived CDR1 and CDR2 are SGHDT and YYEEEE.